The TCR beta chain under discussion was sequenced for a study of cytomegalovirus exposure and HLA in healthy donors. Turning to the study itself: The Caucasian-associated ancestry cluster held more than 80% of 350 to 450 genotyped donors.

V was pared by 4 bases and J by 2 bases, with 10 bases between. CDR3 length: 14 residues. The study ran its PCR with 60 Vbeta and 13 Jbeta primers. Clones were sequenced by immunoSEQ multiplex PCR, and TCRdb holds only the in-frame ones, with some missing. The sample records more than 95,000 clones, 70% to 80% being singletons. The sequenced sample was PBMCs. V and J are TRBV5-3 and TRBJ1-5, with a possible D match to TRBD1 (5 bases). TRBV5-3 is classed as an ORF, of uncertain function. The clonotype was recovered from a woman aged 18-29 years in good health and CMV-seronegative. The CDR3 spells CARSQGHRNQPQHF. CDR3 sequence (DNA): TGTGCCAGAAGCCAAGGACACCGCAATCAGCCCCAGCATTTT.